Below, 4 T cell receptor beta chains from the same sample are listed, as sequenced in a study of monozygotic twins with inflammatory bowel disease. TCRdb re-called the 5' RACE reads and shows each CDR3 protein once, DNA omitted. Its table lists about 380,000 distinct CDR3 sequences. Sequences were obtained from blood. These receptors all stem from a human donor with ulcerative colitis or Crohn's disease, or a healthy co-twin of an affected twin (not recorded which).

The chain joins TRBV2 to TRBJ2-1. The CDR3 runs to 11 residues. Germline CDR1 reads SNHLY; CDR2 reads FYNNEI. CDR3 loop: CASGSYNEQFF.

V usage is TRBV5-1 and J usage is TRBJ2-2; lacking DNA, the TRBD2 call made by TCRdb goes unchecked. The CDR3 loop spans 16 amino acids. CDR1 is SGHRS, CDR2 YFSETQ, per germline. The CDR3 sequence: CASSLLGPRVTGELFF.

V usage is TRBV19 and J usage is TRBJ2-1; as DNA is missing, the TRBD1 call by TCRdb cannot be tested. The V gene's germline CDR1 is LNHDA and CDR2 SQIVND (reference sequence). The CDR3 is 15 residues long. The chain's CDR3 is CASSAGTGGYNEQFF.

This sequence joins TRBV12-3 or TRBV12-4 and TRBJ2-7; TCRdb's D call of TRBD1 is untestable without DNA. There are 15 residues in the CDR3. The CDR3 sequence: CASSSPGHGSYEQYF.